The entry that follows covers one TCR beta chain sequence. Trimming took off 6 bases at V and 10 bases at J, with 18 bases between the two ends. Germline V gene lookup returns CDR1 MNHNS and CDR2 SASEGT. The CDR3 loop spans 13 amino acids. Assay: immunoSEQ multiplex PCR; the TCRdb copy retains only in-frame clones and omits some. The sample records 70,000 to 100,000 clones, around 90% being singletons. The sample is drawn from a study of T cells in localized non-small cell lung cancer. This clonotype was obtained from a woman aged 40-69 years with stage II squamous cell lung carcinoma. The sequences come from PBMCs, collected before any cancer treatment. This chain connects TRBV6-1 to TRBJ1-2; D perhaps matches TRBD1 (5 bases). The CDR3, as DNA: TGTGCCAGCAGCTACGGGGCCGGAGGCACCTACACCTTC. The encoded protein is CASSYGAGGTYTF.